The 15 T cell receptor beta chains given below trace back to one sample, sequenced in a study of blood T cell repertoires in COVID-19. This table comes from immunoSEQ multiplex PCR, and its TCRdb copy is limited to in-frame clones, with some not included. Here the sample spans about 140,000 clones, around 88% being singletons. The material sequenced was peripheral blood. Source of these receptors: a woman aged 55-70 years with acute or convalescent COVID-19.

The CDR3 DNA reads as TGTGCCAGCAGCTCGCGGACTGATTCTGAAGCTTTCTTT. Protein product: CASSSRTDSEAFF. This chain joins TRBV7-9 and TRBJ1-1; no definite D call. The length of the CDR3 is 13 residues. Trimming removed 4 bases from V and 6 bases from J, with 12 bases in between. CDR1 is SEHNR and CDR2 is FQNEAQ in the germline V gene (reference sequence). The whole variable domain, filled in from reference TRBV7-9 and TRBJ1-1, reads DTGVSQNPRHKITKRGQNVTFRCDPISEHNRLYWYRQTLGQGPEFLTYFQNEAQLEKSRLLSDRFSAERPKGSFSTLEIQRTEQGDSAMYLCASSSRTDSEAFFGQGTRLTVV.

The rearrangement uses TRBV10-3 and TRBJ1-1, with 10 bases fitting TRBD1. Germline V gives CDR1 ENHRY, CDR2 SYGVKD. The CDR3 has 13 residues. Trimming removed 7 bases from V and 7 bases from J; junction bases left unmatched: 6. The CDR3 coding sequence is TGTGCCATCAAGGGACAGGGGTTTCATGAAGCTTTCTTT. Translation: CAIKGQGFHEAFF.

The CDR3 DNA sequence: TGTGCCAGCAGCTCCGACCTAGCGGGGGTGACAGATACGCAGTATTTT. It yields the protein CASSSDLAGVTDTQYF. The chain combines TRBV7-2 with TRBJ2-3, with TRBD2 matching 10 bases. The germline gives CDR1 SGHTA, CDR2 FQGNSA. The V and J ends lost 4 bases and 3 bases, in that order; junction bases with no gene match: 7. There are 16 residues in the CDR3.

The rearrangement links TRBV24-1 to TRBJ1-3; D gene unclear. The CDR3 is made up of 15 amino acids. CDR1 and CDR2 from the germline V gene are KGHDR and SFDVKD. V was shortened by 3 bases and J by 2 bases, with 10 bases between the two germline ends. The CDR3 DNA is TGTGCCACCAGTGATCCCGCGCGGACTGGAAACACCATATATTTT. Protein: CATSDPARTGNTIYF.

This chain connects TRBV3-1 (or the pseudogene TRBV3-2) to TRBJ2-7, with 7 bases matching TRBD2. The germline V gene encodes CDR1 LGHDT and CDR2 YNNKEL (reference sequence). This CDR3 spans 13 amino acids. Trimming removed 4 bases from V and 3 bases from J; junction bases left unmatched: 3. The CDR3 nucleotides are TGTGCCAGCAGCCTCCGGGGGGTCTACGAGCAGTACTTC. It is translated as CASSLRGVYEQYF.

The J gene is TRBJ2-2, the V gene TRBV4-2; 9 nucleotides line up with TRBD1. This CDR3 comprises 15 residues. The trim removed 3 bases at V and 4 bases at J, leaving 3 bases unmatched. Germline lookup yields CDR1 LGHNA and CDR2 YNFKEQ. The CDR3 here is CASSHGDRATGELFF. CDR3 sequence (DNA): TGTGCCAGCAGCCACGGGGACAGGGCCACCGGGGAGCTGTTTTTT.

The chain uses TRBV10-3 and TRBJ2-3; 11 bases are shared with TRBD2. V shed 4 bases and J 2 bases; nucleotides not matched to a gene: 11. The CDR3 is 18 residues long. CDR1 and CDR2 (germline): ENHRY, SYGVKD. The CDR3 DNA sequence: TGTGCCATCAGTGGGGTGGAGACTAGCGGGGCCTCCACAGATACGCAGTATTTT. Its protein product is CAISGVETSGASTDTQYF.

The chain links TRBV25-1 to TRBJ1-6; no definite D call. CDR3 length equals 13 residues. V was trimmed by 7 bases and J by 4 bases, leaving 8 bases between them. Germline CDR1 reads MGHDK; CDR2 reads SYGVNS. The CDR3 loop is CASTDPYNSPLHF. The CDR3 DNA reads as TGTGCCAGCACAGATCCATATAATTCACCCCTCCACTTT.

This chain connects TRBV28 to TRBJ2-5; 7 bases line up with TRBD1. Germline CDR1 reads MDHEN; CDR2 reads SYDVKM. The trim removed 3 bases at V and 2 bases at J, leaving 12 bases unmatched. The CDR3 is made up of 17 amino acids. The CDR3 nucleotides are TGTGCCAGCAGTTTCATACAGGGGAACGACGGGCAAGAGACCCAGTACTTC. This encodes CASSFIQGNDGQETQYF.

The CDR3 sequence is CASSRGARGTEAFF. The CDR3 DNA is TGTGCCAGCAGCCGGGGGGCCCGCGGCACTGAAGCTTTCTTT. The chain joins TRBV6-5 to TRBJ1-1; D perhaps matches TRBD1 (6 bases). Per the germline V gene, CDR1 is MNHEY and CDR2 is SVGAGI. Trimming left V 6 bases short and J 4 bases short, with 15 bases between. This CDR3 has 14 residues.

This clone was found once. V and J are TRBV11-2 and TRBJ1-3; D gene ambiguous. The V end lost 1 base, the J end lost 7 bases, and 14 bases lay between the germline ends. Germline values: CDR1 SGHAT, CDR2 FQNNGV. CDR3 size: 15 residues. For the CDR3, the DNA is TGTGCCAGCAGCTTAGGACCGGCCTCCGGGAACACCATATATTTT. Amino acid sequence: CASSLGPASGNTIYF.

The J gene is TRBJ2-2, the V gene TRBV7-2; D perhaps matches TRBD2 (6 bases). The CDR3 covers 17 residues. Germline values: CDR1 SGHTA, CDR2 FQGNSA. Trimming took off 3 bases at V and 0 bases at J, with 14 bases between the two ends. The CDR3 loop reads CASSFRSGGTNTGELFF. In DNA form, the CDR3 reads TGTGCCAGCAGCTTTCGGTCCGGGGGAACGAACACCGGGGAGCTGTTTTTT. Full variable domain (missing parts from reference TRBV7-2 and TRBJ2-2): GAGVSQSPSNKVTEKGKDVELRCDPISGHTALYWYRQSLGQGLEFLIYFQGNSAPDKSGLPSDRFSAERTGGSVSTLTIQRTQQEDSAVYLCASSFRSGGTNTGELFFGEGSRLTVL.

V usage is TRBV9 and J usage is TRBJ2-1, with D unresolved. The CDR3 totals 15 residues. Germline assignment: CDR1 SGDLS and CDR2 YYNGEE. Trimming cost V 5 bases and J 4 bases, with 16 bases left between them. CDR3 nucleotide sequence: TGTGCCAGCAGGAGGCCCCGCCGCCTTTACAATGAGCAGTTCTTC. Translating it yields CASRRPRRLYNEQFF.

This sequence joins TRBV6-6 and TRBJ2-7; TRBD1 matches at 11 bases. From germline, CDR1 is MNHNY and CDR2 SVGAGI (reference sequence). The CDR3 covers 14 residues. V shed 4 bases, J shed 2 bases, and the junction held 1 base outside the gene matches. The CDR3 region is CASSWTGGTYEQYF. The DNA for the CDR3 is TGTGCCAGCAGTTGGACAGGGGGCACCTACGAGCAGTACTTC.

The sample holds one count of this clone. The J gene is TRBJ1-5, the V gene TRBV28; 7 positions agree with TRBD1. Germline-derived CDR1 and CDR2 are MDHEN and SYDVKM. The CDR3 has 15 amino acids. The CDR3 DNA reads TGTGGCCACGGCAAGGGGGCGACTGGCAATCAGCCCCAGCATTTT. It translates to CGHGKGATGNQPQHF.